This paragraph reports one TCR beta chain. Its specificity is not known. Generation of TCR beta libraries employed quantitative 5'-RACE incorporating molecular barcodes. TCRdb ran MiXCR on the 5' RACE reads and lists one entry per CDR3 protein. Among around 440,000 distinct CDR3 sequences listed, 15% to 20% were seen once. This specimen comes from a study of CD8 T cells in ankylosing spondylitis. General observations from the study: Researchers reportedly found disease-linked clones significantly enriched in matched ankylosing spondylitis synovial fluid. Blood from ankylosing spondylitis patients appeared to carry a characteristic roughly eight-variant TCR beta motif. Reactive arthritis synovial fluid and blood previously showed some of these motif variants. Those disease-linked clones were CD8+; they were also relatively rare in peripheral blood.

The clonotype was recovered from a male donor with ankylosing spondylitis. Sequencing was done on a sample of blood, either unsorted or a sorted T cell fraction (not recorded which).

This CDR3 is CSASIPGQVLPDTQYF. The CDR3, as DNA: TGCAGTGCTTCTATACCGGGACAAGTCTTACCAGATACGCAGTATTTT. The chain uses TRBV20-1 and TRBJ2-3; TRBD1 might be the D (6 bases). The CDR3 totals 16 residues. Trimming cost V 5 bases and J 4 bases, with 22 bases left between them. The germline V gene has CDR1 DFQATT and CDR2 SNEGSKA (reference sequence).